In this sample, the clone carrying this TCR beta chain turned up many times. Amplifying from RNA transcripts, the study obtained TCR beta CDR3 regions. A first-round RT-PCR used HTBI primers, followed by a second-round multiplex PCR. TCRdb passed the multiplex PCR reads through MiXCR, listing each CDR3 protein once. The sample consists of some 390,000 distinct CDR3 sequences, around 18% of them appearing once. It was from roughly 10 ml of fresh peripheral blood that the PBMCs came. The germline CDR1 and CDR2 sequences are SGHTA and FQGNSA. The CDR3 is 14 amino acids. V gave up 3 bases and J gave up 2 bases, with 10 bases separating them. The data belong to a study of Graves' ophthalmopathy and Graves' hyperthyroidism.

The sequence derives from a woman aged 18-30 years with Graves' ophthalmopathy. Sequenced sample: peripheral blood. V usage is TRBV7-2 and J usage is TRBJ2-5, with D uncertain. CDR3 residues: CASSFSNIQETQYF. The CDR3 region has the DNA TGTGCCAGCAGCTTTTCGAACATACAAGAGACCCAGTACTTC.